This passage covers 23 T cell receptor beta chains from one sample sequenced in a study of human T cells and chemical hapten exposure (dated by TCRdb to the early 2020s). Interpreted using the paper, the time point label stands for: pre-sensitization, week 0. The treatment or condition label, as the study defines it: therapeutic diphenylcyclopropenone sensitization with weekly scalp DPC. Library preparation used RACE. Sequencing took place on a NextSeq 500. The raw public reads went through TCRdb reprocessing: fastp at Q25, MiXCR clone calling, in-frame beta chains kept. Each CDR3 protein appears once, grouped with its most common genes and DNA. Across this sample there are approximately 400,000 distinct CDR3 sequences, with more than 4.5% seen only once. The ten largest clonotypes hold approximately 2.8% of the sample. The sequencing used whole blood, collected in connection with sensitization to the hapten diphenylcyclopropenone (DPC). The receptor set was obtained from a woman aged 50 to 60 with alopecia areata. Some clones in this sample may be carry-over from other donors' samples.

This clonotype was seen more than once but under ten times. The chain has TRBV29-1 and TRBJ2-1; D is undetermined. The CDR3 runs 14 residues. Looked up from germline, CDR1 is SQVTM and CDR2 is ANQGSEA. V was cut by 3 bases and J by 0 bases, with 9 bases left in between. The CDR3 DNA reads as TGCAGCGTTGACGAGCAAGGCTCCTACAATGAGCAGTTCTTC. Amino acid sequence: CSVDEQGSYNEQFF.

This clonotype was detected only a few times. The genes are TRBV5-1 and TRBJ1-4; D possibly corresponds to TRBD1 (5 bases). Trimming stripped 6 bases from V and 7 bases from J, with 13 bases between. This CDR3 has 13 amino acids. The germline CDR1 and CDR2 sequences are SGHRS and YFSETQ. The CDR3 here is CASNTGIGEKLFF. The CDR3 region has the DNA TGCGCCAGCAACACAGGTATTGGTGAAAAACTGTTTTTT. The full variable domain, with the rest looked up from reference TRBV5-1 and TRBJ1-4, is KAGVTQTPRYLIKTRGQQVTLSCSPISGHRSVSWYQQTPGQGLQFLFEYFSETQRNKGNFPGRFSGRQFSNSRSEMNVSTLELGDSALYLCASNTGIGEKLFFGSGTQLSVL.

This clonotype showed up many times. V and J are TRBV28 and TRBJ2-1; D gene unclear. There are 14 residues in the CDR3. Germline assignment: CDR1 MDHEN and CDR2 SYDVKM. V was trimmed by 1 base and J by 9 bases, leaving 13 bases between them. The CDR3 is CASSLLLGRSEQFF. CDR3 sequence (DNA): TGTGCCAGCAGTTTATTGCTGGGTAGGAGTGAGCAGTTCTTC.

This clonotype turned up a few times. The chain combines TRBV29-1 with TRBJ1-1; D possibly corresponds to TRBD1 (6 bases). Germline assignment: CDR1 SQVTM and CDR2 ANQGSEA. CDR3 length: 14 amino acids. Trimming took off 2 bases at V and 1 base at J, with 11 bases between the two ends. CDR3 DNA: TGCAGCGTTGAACGGCAGGGGAGGAACACTGAAGCTTTCTTT. The encoded protein is CSVERQGRNTEAFF.

This clonotype appeared a few times. The chain combines TRBV12-3 or TRBV12-4 with TRBJ1-1; D gene ambiguous. This CDR3 comprises 13 residues. The V gene lost 4 bases and the J gene lost 3 bases, with 9 bases spanning the gap. The DNA of the CDR3 is TGTGCCAGCAGTTCCCCCGACCACACTGAAGCTTTCTTT. Protein: CASSSPDHTEAFF.

The rearrangement uses TRBV12-3 or TRBV12-4 and TRBJ2-7; 9 nucleotides agree with TRBD1. The CDR3 contains 15 residues. V gave up 4 bases and J gave up 5 bases; unmatched junction bases: 9. DNA of the CDR3: TGTGCCAGCAGTTCCATCAGGACAGGGGTCGACGAGCAGTACTTC. Its protein product is CASSSIRTGVDEQYF.

This clonotype was seen at least ten times. The V and J genes are TRBV28 and TRBJ2-3; D is uncertain. The germline V and J ends were trimmed by 7 bases and 3 bases, with 11 bases remaining between them. CDR3 length: 13 residues. The germline gives CDR1 MDHEN, CDR2 SYDVKM. In DNA, the CDR3 is TGTGCCAGCAACCCCGTCGGAACAGATACGCAGTATTTT. Protein: CASNPVGTDTQYF.

The rearrangement joins TRBV4-2 to TRBJ2-1; tentative D call: TRBD2 (6 bases). Germline values: CDR1 LGHNA, CDR2 YNFKEQ. The CDR3 covers 14 residues. The V end lost 1 base, the J end lost 6 bases, and 10 bases lay between the germline ends. Here the CDR3 DNA reads TGTGCCAGCAGCCAAGCGGGAGAGGGCAATGAGCAGTTCTTC. Translated: CASSQAGEGNEQFF.

The sample holds many counts of this clonotype. The chain links TRBV6-1 to TRBJ1-5; D unclear. The CDR3 totals 16 residues. V dropped 1 base and J dropped 2 bases, with 12 bases sitting between them. Looked up from germline, CDR1 is MNHNS and CDR2 is SASEGT. CDR3 region: CASSEGREWGNQPQHF. CDR3 coding DNA: TGTGCCAGCAGTGAAGGGAGGGAATGGGGCAATCAGCCCCAGCATTTT.

This clonotype was detected many times. V usage is TRBV7-9 and J usage is TRBJ1-3, with D uncertain. The CDR3 consists of 11 residues. Looked up from germline, CDR1 is SEHNR and CDR2 is FQNEAQ (reference sequence). V lost 5 bases and J lost 8, with 7 bases in between. The CDR3 sequence is CASSQEDTIYF. Here the CDR3 DNA reads TGTGCCAGCAGCCAGGAGGACACCATATATTTT.

This clonotype was seen ten or more times. The chain links TRBV21-1 to TRBJ2-1. TRBV21-1 is assigned pseudogene status. The CDR3 runs to 13 residues. This chain's CDR3 is CASSKDSHNEQFF. CDR3 nucleotides: TGTGCCAGCAGCAAAGACAGCCACAATGAGCAGTTCTTC.

This clonotype turned up a few times. The chain combines TRBV7-9 with TRBJ2-1; D possibly uses TRBD1 or TRBD2 (5 bases each). Germline CDR1 reads SEHNR; CDR2 reads FQNEAQ (reference sequence). The CDR3 sequence is 11 residues long. Trimming removed 5 bases at V and 12 bases at J, with 11 bases between. The CDR3 sequence: CASSATGTQFF. CDR3 coding DNA: TGTGCCAGCAGCGCGACGGGGACGCAGTTCTTC.

This clonotype was counted at least ten times. The rearrangement links TRBV20-1 to TRBJ2-7; D is ambiguous. The V and J ends lost 6 bases and 3 bases respectively, with 3 bases between them. The germline gives CDR1 DFQATT, CDR2 SNEGSKA (reference sequence). CDR3 length equals 9 residues. CDR3 in DNA: TGCAGTGCCAACTACGAGCAGTACTTC. Amino acid sequence: CSANYEQYF.

A few counts support this clonotype. The gene calls are TRBV6-5 and TRBJ1-2; D not certain. The CDR3 has 16 residues. The V end was cut by 3 bases, the J end by 4 bases, with 18 bases between. CDR1 and CDR2 (germline): MNHEY, SVGAGI. The CDR3 here is CASSYGYRAITYGYTF. The CDR3 DNA is TGTGCCAGCAGTTATGGCTATCGAGCCATAACCTATGGCTACACCTTC.

In its sample, this clonotype was seen many times. The rearrangement joins TRBV3-1 to TRBJ2-1; 10 nucleotides line up with TRBD1. In germline, CDR1 is LGHDT, CDR2 YNNKEL (reference sequence). This CDR3 spans 17 amino acids. The ends lost 0 bases at V and 7 bases at J; junction bases unmatched: 9. The CDR3 sequence: CASSQDPTGGRRNEQFF. DNA of the CDR3: TGTGCCAGCAGCCAAGACCCGACAGGGGGCCGTCGGAATGAGCAGTTCTTC.

This clonotype came up many times. The chain recombines TRBV6-5 with TRBJ2-7, with 12 positions matching TRBD2. CDR1 is MNHEY and CDR2 is SVGAGI in the germline V gene. The V segment lost 8 bases and the J segment 1 base; nucleotides outside the gene matches: 6. CDR3 length: 15 residues. The CDR3 sequence: CASGKTSGSSYEQYF. Written as DNA, the CDR3 is TGTGCCAGCGGGAAGACTAGCGGGAGTTCCTACGAGCAGTACTTC.

The rearrangement joins TRBV28 to TRBJ2-1; 8 bases are shared with TRBD2. The ends lost 1 base at V and 5 bases at J; junction bases unmatched: 7. CDR3 length: 16 residues. Looked up from germline, CDR1 is MDHEN and CDR2 is SYDVKM. In DNA form, the CDR3 reads TGTGCCAGCAGTTTATTCTCTAGCGGGCATAACAATGAGCAGTTCTTC. Its translation is CASSLFSSGHNNEQFF.

As regards this clonotype: This sequence may be a read error, since a much larger clone differs from it by one base. This rearrangement joins TRBV6-5 to TRBJ1-1, with 9 bases lining up with TRBD1. The CDR3 totals 13 residues. Germline lookup yields CDR1 MNHEY and CDR2 SVGAGI. The CDR3 coding sequence is TGTGCCAGCGGTTATGAGGGACAGGGTGAAGCTTTCTTT. Its translation: CASGYEGQGEAFF.

A few counts support this clonotype. J is TRBJ2-7 and V is TRBV27, with D possibly being TRBD2 (7 bases). CDR1 is MNHEY, CDR2 SMNVEV, per germline (reference sequence). V was clipped by 4 bases and J by 6 bases, with 19 bases between them. The CDR3 has 15 residues. The chain's CDR3 is CASSSLGGGWGEQYF. The CDR3 nucleotides read TGTGCCAGCAGTTCACTAGGGGGGGGCTGGGGCGAGCAGTACTTC.

This clonotype was observed at least ten times. The chain links TRBV6-1 to TRBJ1-5; D not certain. CDR3 size: 14 residues. V was cut by 2 bases and J by 0 bases, with 5 bases left in between. Looked up from germline, CDR1 is MNHNS and CDR2 is SASEGT. CDR3 coding DNA: TGTGCCAGCAGTGAATTTAATAGCAATCAGCCCCAGCATTTT. Protein sequence: CASSEFNSNQPQHF.

This clonotype was detected many times. The J gene is TRBJ2-5, the V gene TRBV29-1; tentative D call: TRBD2 (7 bases). This CDR3 region has 15 residues. The germline V and J ends were trimmed by 1 base and 5 bases, with 17 bases remaining between them. The germline V gene has CDR1 SQVTM and CDR2 ANQGSEA. The CDR3 spells CSVEGRGPSLETQYF. The CDR3 DNA follows: TGCAGCGTTGAAGGGCGGGGGCCATCTTTGGAGACCCAGTACTTC.

This clonotype occurred many times. The gene calls are TRBV6-2 or TRBV6-3 and TRBJ2-7; D call uncertain. The germline V and J ends were trimmed by 6 bases and 0 bases, with 12 bases remaining between them. Germline CDR1 reads MNHEY; CDR2 reads SVGEGT. This CDR3 contains 14 residues. The CDR3 is CASSRTASSYEQYF. The CDR3 coding sequence is TGTGCCAGCAGCAGGACGGCTAGCTCCTACGAGCAGTACTTC.

The chain links TRBV20-1 to TRBJ1-1, with 10 positions matching TRBD1. Germline CDR1 and CDR2: DFQATT and SNEGSKA (reference sequence). After removal of 5 bases from V and 6 bases from J, the junction contained 3 bases not matched to a gene. This CDR3 is 12 amino acids long. DNA for the CDR3: TGCAGTGCTGCCGGGACAGGGGCTGAAGCTTTCTTT. As protein: CSAAGTGAEAFF.